Listed below are T cell receptor beta chains from one sample, sequenced in a study of Graves' ophthalmopathy and Graves' hyperthyroidism. Each CDR3 protein gets one entry after TCRdb re-called the multiplex PCR reads with MiXCR. The sample consists of around 400,000 distinct CDR3 sequences, around 17% of them appearing once. The material sequenced was peripheral blood. The receptor set was obtained from a woman aged 18-35 years with Graves' ophthalmopathy. Each CDR3 is given with its conserved first and last residue. Fields, in order: J gene, D gene, clone size, V gene, CDR3 DNA, CDR3 protein. The D gene is left open where the match is weak. Not every row has a clone size; where given, it reads once, few, many or a size class.

>TRBJ1-2|.|many|TRBV11-2
TGTGCCAGCAGCTTAGGAAGCGGGGCAGCAATTAACTATGGCTACACCTTC
CASSLGSGAAINYGYTF
>TRBJ1-1|.|many|TRBV12-3/TRBV12-4
TGTGCCAGCAGTTTAGGAGCGGGTGAAGCTTTCTTT
CASSLGAGEAFF
>TRBJ1-5|.|.|TRBV28
TGTGCCAGCAGTTGGGAATCGGCGCCCCAGCATTTT
CASSWESAPQHF
>TRBJ2-7|.|many|TRBV7-9
TGTGCCAGCAGCTCCCGGGACACCCGACCGTACGAGCAGTACTTC
CASSSRDTRPYEQYF
>TRBJ2-5|.|.|TRBV7-2
TGTGCCAGCAGCTTAGCGGCTTGGACGGGAAGAGAGACCCAGTACTTC
CASSLAAWTGRETQYF
>TRBJ2-4|TRBD1|.|TRBV19
TGTGCCAGTAGTATTGGACAGGGCTGGAACAAAAACATTCAGTACTTC
CASSIGQGWNKNIQYF
>TRBJ1-5|.|many|TRBV6-2/TRBV6-3
TGTGCCAGCAGTTACTCGAAGGTGGCGGGTCAGCCCCAGCATTTT
CASSYSKVAGQPQHF
>TRBJ2-5|.|.|TRBV7-2
TGTGCCAGCACTTCCCGGGGACTGTTAGAGGAGACCCAGTACTTC
CASTSRGLLEETQYF
>TRBJ2-5|TRBD2|many|TRBV12-3/TRBV12-4
TGTGCCAGCAGTTCCAGGACTAGCGGGGGACCTCCCCGGACCCAGTACTTC
CASSSRTSGGPPRTQYF
>TRBJ1-2|TRBD1|many|TRBV18
TGTGCCAGCTCACGCCAGAGGGACAGCACAATCTATGGCTACACCTTC
CASSRQRDSTIYGYTF
>TRBJ2-7|.|few|TRBV5-5
TGTGCCAGCAGCTTCTACAGAGGCTCCTACGAGCAGTACTTC
CASSFYRGSYEQYF
>TRBJ2-5|TRBD2|few|TRBV6-1
TGTGCCAGCAGTAAGCCGGGACTAGCGGGAGTCGAGACCCAGTACTTC
CASSKPGLAGVETQYF
>TRBJ1-5|.|.|TRBV28
TGTGCCAGCAGTTACCTCGCAGGGGAGGATCAGCCCCAGCATTTT
CASSYLAGEDQPQHF
>TRBJ1-5|.|many|TRBV7-9
TGTGCCAGCAGCTTTTATGGTCAGCCCCAGCATTTT
CASSFYGQPQHF
>TRBJ1-1|.|many|TRBV6-2/TRBV6-3
TGTGCCAGCAGTTACTCCCCAGAGATCCTAAACACTGAAGCTTTCTTT
CASSYSPEILNTEAFF
>TRBJ2-7|TRBD1|few|TRBV5-6
TGTGCCAGCAGCTTTAGGGACAGAGTCCCCCAGTACTTC
CASSFRDRVPQYF
>TRBJ2-7|TRBD2|many|TRBV3-1
TGTGCCAGCAGCCAAGGAACTAGCGGGACCGGGGCTTACGAGCAGTACTTC
CASSQGTSGTGAYEQYF
>TRBJ2-3|TRBD2|many|TRBV6-2/TRBV6-3
TGTGCCAGCAGTTACTCTAGCGGGAGCCCAGATACGCAGTATTTT
CASSYSSGSPDTQYF
>TRBJ1-5|TRBD1|many|TRBV6-1
TGTGCCAGCAGCGAAACAGGGGGGGCCAATCAGCCCCAGCATTTT
CASSETGGANQPQHF
>TRBJ2-6|.|.|TRBV4-2
TGTGCCAGCGGCAGTCGCTCTGGGGCCAACGTCCTGACTTTC
CASGSRSGANVLTF
>TRBJ1-2|TRBD1|.|TRBV18
TGTGCCAGCTCACCACAGCACAGGGGGGCGAATGGCTACACCTTC
CASSPQHRGANGYTF
>TRBJ1-2|TRBD1|.|TRBV6-1
TGTGCCAGCAGTGACAAGGGGGCGAGCTATGGCTACACCTTC
CASSDKGASYGYTF
>TRBJ2-7|.|many|TRBV6-5
TGTGCCACCCCAAAGTCAGCCCGTTCCTACGAGCAGTACTTC
CATPKSARSYEQYF
>TRBJ1-2|TRBD1|once|TRBV7-2
TGTGCCAGCAGCACCCGGACAGGGGATAACTATGGCTACACCTTC
CASSTRTGDNYGYTF
>TRBJ2-5|.|many|TRBV6-2/TRBV6-3
TGTGCCAGCAGTCTCCAACGGGGACAGACCCAGTACTTC
CASSLQRGQTQYF
>TRBJ1-2|.|many|TRBV30
TGTGCCTGGAGTCCGGACAAGACCTATGGCTACACCTTC
CAWSPDKTYGYTF
>TRBJ1-2|.|.|TRBV19
TGTGCCAGTAGTTTTCAGAATTACGGCTACACCTTC
CASSFQNYGYTF
>TRBJ2-1|TRBD2|.|TRBV10-3
TGTGCCATCAGTGCCCCGGGACTAGCGGACCACAATGAGCAGTTCTTC
CAISAPGLADHNEQFF
>TRBJ2-6|.|many|TRBV7-3
TGTGCCAGCAGCTTAACGTGGGCGGGTGGGGCCAACGTCCTGACTTTC
CASSLTWAGGANVLTF
>TRBJ2-7|TRBD2|.|TRBV10-2
TGCGCCAGCAGCCGGCCCAGCGGGGGGAGTTCCTACGAGCAGTACTTC
CASSRPSGGSSYEQYF